This T cell receptor (beta chain) came from a study of OX40 agonist ivuxolimab in advanced cancers. As for the study more broadly: Ivuxolimab was a fully human IgG2 agonistic monoclonal antibody targeting the costimulatory receptor OX40 (CD134). In the dose-escalation cohort, roughly four fifths of patients were male, and the mean age was roughly 60 years, with a range of about 23 to 85. Intravenous ivuxolimab was administered to patients every 2 weeks at six dose levels: 0.01, 0.1, 0.3, 1.5, 3 and 10 mg/kg. Of the approximately 53 patients in dose escalation, around 19 had hepatocellular carcinoma, around 15 had melanoma, 9 had renal cell carcinoma and 9 had head and neck cancer. Patients were allowed to have had prior anti-PD-1, anti-PD-L1 or anti-CTLA-4 therapy, and roughly 40% of the dose-escalation patients had previously received checkpoint inhibitors. The paper describes the monotherapy dose-escalation part (N ≈ 52 patients) of the phase I trial of ivuxolimab. Three dose-escalation patients achieved partial responses, one with hepatocellular carcinoma and two with cutaneous melanoma. The purpose of peripheral TCRbeta sequencing was to test whether ivuxolimab changed TCR sequence diversity and led to clonal T-cell expansion.

Study-level results and caveats: In the 0.1-3.0 mg/kg groups, partial responders were among the patients with the lowest normalized peripheral clonal expansion, particularly in CD8+ T cells. At doses from 0.1 to 3.0 mg/kg, clonal expansion was seen in both CD4+ and CD8+ blood T cells between baseline and week 6. Antigen specificity was not determined for the clonally expanded peripheral T cells. After ivuxolimab, expanded clones were on average more numerous among CD8+ T cells than among CD4+ T cells. Low levels of normalized T-cell clonal expansion were also seen in some nonresponding patients.

As concerns this clone: Its specific antigen is unknown. Base qualities are not provided; no much larger clone lies one nucleotide away.

The trial excluded patients who had a history of autoimmune disease or who were on systemic immunosuppression. Peripheral blood for TCR sequencing was collected from all dose cohorts at baseline, on cycle 4 day 1, and on cycle 7 day 1. The samples were taken from a phase I, first-in-human, multicenter, open-label dose-escalation trial of ivuxolimab. Adults with locally advanced or metastatic melanoma, renal cell carcinoma, hepatocellular carcinoma or head and neck squamous cell carcinoma were enrolled in the trial. CD4+ and CD8+ T cells were sorted separately from peripheral blood before TCR sequencing. For this chain, trimming is 6 bases at the V end and 6 bases at the J end, and the number of junction bases without a gene match is 5. Per the germline V gene, SQVTM is the CDR1 and ANQGSEA is the CDR2. Its CDR3 holds 14 amino acids, cysteine through phenylalanine. Left in the record is the CDR3 DNA by itself, 42 bases read in frame from the first base.

Genomic DNA was extracted from sorted cells for sequencing of the TCRbeta CDR3 region. The immunoSEQ Assay was used for sequencing of TCRbeta CDR3 regions. Sourced from immuneACCESS, this table was stored by TCRdb with only in-frame sequences that have V and J called. A share of the clones is absent; for the studies checked, an unresolved V gene accounts for under half, and the remainder has no known explanation. This sample has tens of thousands of clones in its table, and about 88% of those were observed once. Around 1% of the sample is taken by the ten largest. The chain uses TRBV29-1 and TRBJ2-1; 13 of the junction bases match TRBD2. The clonotype comes from an adult with an advanced solid tumor such as melanoma, head and neck, liver or kidney cancer. The sample here was CD4+ or CD8+ T cells sorted from blood, taken in a trial of the OX40 agonist ivuxolimab. In nucleotide form, the sequence is TGCAGCGTCTCGGGACTAGCGGGATCCAATGAGCAGTTCTTC. Its coded protein is CSVSGLAGSNEQFF.